This is a list of T cell receptor beta chains from one sample in a study of PD-L1 blockade in urothelial cancer. TCRdb's table, derived via immunoSEQ multiplex PCR, lists solely in-frame clones and lacks some. The sample has tens of thousands of clones, 88% seen once. Sequences were derived from PBMCs, sampled around atezolizumab (anti-PD-L1) treatment. The source is a man aged 45-60 years with urothelial cancer. The CDR3 runs from the conserved cysteine through the conserved F or W. D genes are given only for firm matches. Clone size is stated in some rows and not others, as once, few, many or a class when expanded.

>.|TRBV7-9|.|17|TRBJ2-2
TGTGCCAGCAGCTTAGTAGTGGGCTCCTCGAACACCGGGGAGCTGTTTTTT
CASSLVVGSSNTGELFF
>TRBD2|TRBV6-5|.|15|TRBJ2-2
TGTGCCAGCAGCGACAGCGGGAGAGGGACCGGGGAGCTGTTTTTT
CASSDSGRGTGELFF
>TRBD1|TRBV23-1|large|12|TRBJ1-5
TGCGTCAGCCGGGACAGGGGACAGCCCCAGCATTTT
CVSRDRGQPQHF
>.|TRBV30|.|18|TRBJ2-7
TGTGCCCTGAACACTCTAGTGGGACAGCGGGGGTCCTCCTACGAGCAGTACTTC
CALNTLVGQRGSSYEQYF
>TRBD1|TRBV2|.|17|TRBJ1-5
TGTGCCAGCAGAGGTTTAACAGGGGATTTTAGCAATCAGCCCCAGCATTTT
CASRGLTGDFSNQPQHF
>.|TRBV6-1|.|15|TRBJ2-7
TGTGCCAGCAGGGTGGAAGGCGGGGGCTTCTACGAGCAGTACTTC
CASRVEGGGFYEQYF
>TRBD1|TRBV25-1|.|18|TRBJ2-7
TGTGCCAGCAGTGCACCGCCCCAACAGGGGAAGTCCTCCTACGAGCAGTACTTC
CASSAPPQQGKSSYEQYF
>.|TRBV2|.|15|TRBJ2-1
TGTGCCAGCAGTGAAATTGGGGGGGCAGCCAATGAGCAGTTCTTC
CASSEIGGAANEQFF
>TRBD1|TRBV5-1|.|14|TRBJ1-2
TGCGCCAGCAGCTTGACAGGGGGCTATAATGGCTACACCTTC
CASSLTGGYNGYTF
>.|TRBV29-1|.|14|TRBJ2-1
TGCAGCGTTGAAGACAGGGAGGCCTACAATGAGCAGTTCTTC
CSVEDREAYNEQFF
>.|TRBV5-4|.|13|TRBJ2-7
TGTGCCAGCAGCTTGAGGTCTAGCGTCGAGCAGTACTTC
CASSLRSSVEQYF
>TRBD1|TRBV9|.|17|TRBJ1-1
TGTGCCAGCAGCGTAGTAGGACAGGGGGCGATCGGCACTGAAGCTTTCTTT
CASSVVGQGAIGTEAFF
>TRBD2|TRBV30|.|16|TRBJ2-1
TGTGCCTGGAGACCATTTGGGACTAGTGTTTACAATGAGCAGTTCTTC
CAWRPFGTSVYNEQFF
>TRBD1|TRBV30|.|15|TRBJ1-3
TGTGCCTGGAGTCCCGGGACAGGGGTAGGAAACACCATATATTTT
CAWSPGTGVGNTIYF
>.|TRBV27|.|12|TRBJ1-6
TGTGCCTTAGTGGAGGGATGGAAGGGGCTCCACTTT
CALVEGWKGLHF
>TRBD1|TRBV6-5|.|15|TRBJ1-2
TGTGCCAGCAGTTACGCTACAGGGGCTAACTATGGCTACACCTTC
CASSYATGANYGYTF
>.|TRBV2|.|13|TRBJ1-1
TGTGCCAGCAGGGGTTCAGGGGTGGGTGAAGCTTTCTTT
CASRGSGVGEAFF
>.|TRBV10-2|once|13|TRBJ2-1
TGCGCCAGCAGTCGGGGACTCATCAATGAGCAGTTCTTC
CASSRGLINEQFF
>TRBD2|TRBV7-2|.|16|TRBJ2-3
TGTGCCAGCAGCTTTTATAGCGGGAGGTTGACAGATACGCAGTATTTT
CASSFYSGRLTDTQYF